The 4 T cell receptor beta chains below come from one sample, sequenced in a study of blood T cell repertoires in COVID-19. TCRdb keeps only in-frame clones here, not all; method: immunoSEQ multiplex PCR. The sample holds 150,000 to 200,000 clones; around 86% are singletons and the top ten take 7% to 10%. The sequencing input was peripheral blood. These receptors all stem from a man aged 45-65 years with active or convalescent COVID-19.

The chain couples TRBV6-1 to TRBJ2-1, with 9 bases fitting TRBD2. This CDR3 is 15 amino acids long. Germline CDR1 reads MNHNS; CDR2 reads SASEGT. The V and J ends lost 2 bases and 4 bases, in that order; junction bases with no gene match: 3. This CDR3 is CASSESAGGYNEQFF. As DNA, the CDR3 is TGTGCCAGCAGTGAAAGCGCGGGGGGGTACAATGAGCAGTTCTTC.

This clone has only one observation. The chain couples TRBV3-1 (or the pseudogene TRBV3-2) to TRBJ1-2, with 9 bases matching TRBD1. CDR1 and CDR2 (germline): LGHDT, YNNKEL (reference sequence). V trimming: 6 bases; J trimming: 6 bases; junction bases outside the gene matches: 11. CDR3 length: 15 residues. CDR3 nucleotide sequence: TGTGCCAGCAGTCGACAGGGGGGAGAGTGGAATGGCTACACCTTC. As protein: CASSRQGGEWNGYTF.

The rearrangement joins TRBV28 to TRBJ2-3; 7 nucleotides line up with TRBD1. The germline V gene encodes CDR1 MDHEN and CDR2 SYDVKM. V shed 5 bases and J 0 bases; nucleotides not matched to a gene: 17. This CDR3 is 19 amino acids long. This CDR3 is CASSPADGQASPSTDTQYF. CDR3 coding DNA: TGTGCCAGCAGTCCCGCCGATGGACAGGCCTCCCCCAGCACAGATACGCAGTATTTT.

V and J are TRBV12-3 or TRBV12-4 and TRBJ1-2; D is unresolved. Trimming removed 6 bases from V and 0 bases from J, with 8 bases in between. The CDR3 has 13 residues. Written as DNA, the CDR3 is TGTGCCAGCAGCACGACTTCTAACTATGGCTACACCTTC. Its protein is CASSTTSNYGYTF.